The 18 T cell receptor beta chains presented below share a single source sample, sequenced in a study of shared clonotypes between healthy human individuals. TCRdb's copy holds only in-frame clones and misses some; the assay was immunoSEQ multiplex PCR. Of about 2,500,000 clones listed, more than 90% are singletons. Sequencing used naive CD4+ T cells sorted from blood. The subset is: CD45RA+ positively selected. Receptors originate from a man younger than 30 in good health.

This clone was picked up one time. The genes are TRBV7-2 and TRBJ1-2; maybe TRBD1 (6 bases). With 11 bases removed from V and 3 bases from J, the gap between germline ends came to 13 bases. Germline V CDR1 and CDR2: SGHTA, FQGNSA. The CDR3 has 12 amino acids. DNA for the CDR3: TGTGCCGCGAGGACAGCGGACTATGGCTACACCTTC. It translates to CAARTADYGYTF.

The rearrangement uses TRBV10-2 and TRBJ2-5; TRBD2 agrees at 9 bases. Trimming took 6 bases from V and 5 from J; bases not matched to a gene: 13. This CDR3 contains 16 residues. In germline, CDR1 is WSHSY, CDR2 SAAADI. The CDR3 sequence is CASRGNTSGWGETQYF. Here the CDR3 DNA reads TGCGCCAGCAGAGGTAATACTAGCGGGTGGGGGGAGACCCAGTACTTC.

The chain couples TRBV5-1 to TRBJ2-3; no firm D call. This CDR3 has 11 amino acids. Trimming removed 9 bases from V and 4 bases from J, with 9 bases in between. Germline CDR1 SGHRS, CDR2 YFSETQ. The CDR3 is CATEVADTQYF. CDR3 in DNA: TGCGCCACCGAAGTGGCAGATACGCAGTATTTT. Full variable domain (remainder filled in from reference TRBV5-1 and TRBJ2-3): KAGVTQTPRYLIKTRGQQVTLSCSPISGHRSVSWYQQTPGQGLQFLFEYFSETQRNKGNFPGRFSGRQFSNSRSEMNVSTLELGDSALYLCATEVADTQYFGPGTRLTVL.

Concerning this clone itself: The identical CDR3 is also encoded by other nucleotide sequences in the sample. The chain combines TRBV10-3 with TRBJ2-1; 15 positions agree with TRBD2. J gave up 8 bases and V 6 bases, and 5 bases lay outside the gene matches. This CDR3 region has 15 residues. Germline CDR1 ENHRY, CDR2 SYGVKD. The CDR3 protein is CAISPGLAGGDEQFF. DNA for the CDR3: TGTGCCATCAGCCCCGGACTAGCGGGGGGGGATGAGCAGTTCTTC.

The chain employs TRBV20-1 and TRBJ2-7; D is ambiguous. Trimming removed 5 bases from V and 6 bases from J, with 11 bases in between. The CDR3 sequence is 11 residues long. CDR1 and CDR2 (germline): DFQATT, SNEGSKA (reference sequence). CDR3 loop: CSAVLLGEQYF. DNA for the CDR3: TGCAGTGCTGTTCTCCTGGGCGAGCAGTACTTC.

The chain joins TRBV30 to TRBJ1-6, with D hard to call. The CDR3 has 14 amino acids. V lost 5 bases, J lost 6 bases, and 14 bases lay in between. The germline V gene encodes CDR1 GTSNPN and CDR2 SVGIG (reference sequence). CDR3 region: CAWRSETSNSPLHF. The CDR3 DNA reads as TGTGCCTGGCGTTCGGAGACCAGTAATTCACCCCTCCACTTT.

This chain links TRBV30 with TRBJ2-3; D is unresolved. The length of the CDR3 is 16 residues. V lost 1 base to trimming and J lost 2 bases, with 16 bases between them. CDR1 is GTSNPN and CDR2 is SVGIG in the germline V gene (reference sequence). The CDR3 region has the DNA TGTGCCTGGAGTGCCCTCAGCCACCACCTCACAGATACGCAGTATTTT. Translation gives CAWSALSHHLTDTQYF.

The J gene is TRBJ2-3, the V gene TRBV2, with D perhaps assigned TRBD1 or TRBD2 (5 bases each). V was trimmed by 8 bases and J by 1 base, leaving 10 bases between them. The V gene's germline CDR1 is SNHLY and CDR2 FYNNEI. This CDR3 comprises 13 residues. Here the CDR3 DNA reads TGTGCCAGCCGGGACGTTCGCACAGATACGCAGTATTTT. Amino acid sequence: CASRDVRTDTQYF.

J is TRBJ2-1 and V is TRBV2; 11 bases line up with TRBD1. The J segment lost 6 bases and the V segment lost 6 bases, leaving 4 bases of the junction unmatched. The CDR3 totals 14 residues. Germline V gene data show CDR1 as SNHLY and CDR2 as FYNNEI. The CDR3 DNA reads TGTGCCAGCAGATCCGGGACAGGGGGCAATGAGCAGTTCTTC. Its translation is CASRSGTGGNEQFF.

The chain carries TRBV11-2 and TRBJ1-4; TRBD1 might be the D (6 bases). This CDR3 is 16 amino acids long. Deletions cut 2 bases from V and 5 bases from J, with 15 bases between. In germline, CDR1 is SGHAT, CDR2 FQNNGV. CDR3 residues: CASSLLGGRKNEKLFF. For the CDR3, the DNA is TGTGCCAGCAGCTTATTGGGGGGCAGGAAAAATGAAAAACTGTTTTTT.

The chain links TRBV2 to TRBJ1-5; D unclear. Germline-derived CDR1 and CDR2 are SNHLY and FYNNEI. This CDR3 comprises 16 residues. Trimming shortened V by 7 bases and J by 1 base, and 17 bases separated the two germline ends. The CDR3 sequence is CASTLGPPLSNQPQHF. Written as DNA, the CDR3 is TGTGCCAGCACCCTAGGACCACCTCTCAGCAATCAGCCCCAGCATTTT.

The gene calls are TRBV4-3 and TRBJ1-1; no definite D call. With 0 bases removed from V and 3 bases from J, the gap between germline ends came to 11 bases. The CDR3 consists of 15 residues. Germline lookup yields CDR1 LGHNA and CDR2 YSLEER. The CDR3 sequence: CASSQDVYWYTEAFF. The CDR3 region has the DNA TGCGCCAGCAGCCAAGATGTATATTGGTACACTGAAGCTTTCTTT.

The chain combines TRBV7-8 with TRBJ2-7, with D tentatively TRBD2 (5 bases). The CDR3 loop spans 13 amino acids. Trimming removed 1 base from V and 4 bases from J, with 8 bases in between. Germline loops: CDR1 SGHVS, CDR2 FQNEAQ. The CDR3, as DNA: TGTGCCAGCAGCTTAGGCTGGGAGTACGAGCAGTACTTC. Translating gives CASSLGWEYEQYF.

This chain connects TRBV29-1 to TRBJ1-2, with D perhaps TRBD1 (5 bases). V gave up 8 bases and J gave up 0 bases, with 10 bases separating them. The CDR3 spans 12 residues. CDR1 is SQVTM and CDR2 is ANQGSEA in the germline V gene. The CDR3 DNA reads TGCAGCTCCCGGGGGGCTAACTATGGCTACACCTTC. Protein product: CSSRGANYGYTF.

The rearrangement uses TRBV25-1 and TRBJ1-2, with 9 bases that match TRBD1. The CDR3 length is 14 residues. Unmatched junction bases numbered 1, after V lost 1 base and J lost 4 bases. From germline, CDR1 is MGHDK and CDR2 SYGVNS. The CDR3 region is CASSESGQGYGYTF. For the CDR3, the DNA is TGTGCCAGCAGTGAATCGGGACAGGGCTATGGCTACACCTTC.

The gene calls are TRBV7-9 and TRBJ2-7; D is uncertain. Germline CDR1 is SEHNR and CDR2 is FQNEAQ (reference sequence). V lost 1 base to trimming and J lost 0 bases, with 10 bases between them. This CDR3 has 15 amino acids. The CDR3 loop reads CASSLGAGSSYEQYF. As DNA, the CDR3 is TGTGCCAGCAGCTTAGGGGCCGGTAGCTCCTACGAGCAGTACTTC. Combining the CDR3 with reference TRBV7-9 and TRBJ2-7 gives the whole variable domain DTGVSQNPRHKITKRGQNVTFRCDPISEHNRLYWYRQTLGQGPEFLTYFQNEAQLEKSRLLSDRFSAERPKGSFSTLEIQRTEQGDSAMYLCASSLGAGSSYEQYFGPGTRLTVT.

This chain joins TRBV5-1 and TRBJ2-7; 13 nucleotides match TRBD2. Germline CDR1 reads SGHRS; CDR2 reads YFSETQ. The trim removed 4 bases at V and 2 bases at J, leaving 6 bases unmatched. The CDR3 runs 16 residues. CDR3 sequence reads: CASSRGTSGAAYEQYF. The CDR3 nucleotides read TGCGCCAGCAGCCGAGGGACTAGCGGGGCCGCCTACGAGCAGTACTTC.

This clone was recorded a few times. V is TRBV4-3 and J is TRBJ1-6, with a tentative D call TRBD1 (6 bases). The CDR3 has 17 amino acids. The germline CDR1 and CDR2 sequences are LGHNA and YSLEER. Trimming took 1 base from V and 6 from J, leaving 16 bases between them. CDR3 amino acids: CASSQVWRGRSNSPLHF. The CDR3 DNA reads TGCGCCAGCAGCCAAGTTTGGCGGGGGCGGAGTAATTCACCCCTCCACTTT.